This TCR beta chain appears in the sequencing data of a study of T-cell memory formation after mild COVID-19. Study-level findings and limits: Pre-infection memory already had some responding clones, implying cross-reactive memory joined. Among contracting clones, CD4+ were mainly CM/EM and CD8+ enriched in EMRA.

This CDR3 contains 17 residues. Germline V gene data show CDR1 as SGHAT and CDR2 as FQNNGV. The V gene end was trimmed by 1 base and the J gene end by 7 bases; junction bases not matched to a gene: 13. MiXCR, applied by TCRdb to the 5' RACE reads, yields one record per CDR3 protein. The data hold about 190,000 distinct CDR3 sequences, with roughly a fifth observed a single time. The sample holds a few counts of this clonotype. As yet, its antigen is unknown. The TCR originated in an adult woman who had mild COVID-19 (a few samples of this study predate the infection). Cell type and time point are not known. The J gene is TRBJ2-1, the V gene TRBV11-2; 7 nucleotides match TRBD1. Material: PBMCs or a T cell subset sorted from them (not recorded which). CDR3 loop: CASSLGADRTPTNEQFF. The CDR3 DNA reads as TGTGCCAGCAGCTTAGGCGCGGACAGGACTCCCACAAATGAGCAGTTCTTC.